Listed below are T cell receptor beta chains from one sample, sequenced in a study of blood T cell repertoires in COVID-19. Clones were read by immunoSEQ multiplex PCR, and TCRdb kept only the in-frame ones, dropping some. The sample includes 240,000 or so clones, roughly four fifths seen only once; the top ten take approximately 9.4%. Sequencing used peripheral blood. These receptors all come from a woman of 80 years or more with acute or convalescent COVID-19. Each CDR3 is given with its conserved first and last residue. The D gene is left open where the match is weak. Size is stated for part of the rows, as once, few or many counts, or as a class when the clone is expanded.

CDR3 DNA,CDR3 protein,J gene,V gene,clone size,D gene
TGTGCCAGCAGTTCCCTAGCGGGGGGCCACAATGAGCAGTTCTTC,CASSSLAGGHNEQFF,TRBJ2-1,TRBV6-2/TRBV6-3,.,TRBD2
TGTGCCAGCTCACCCACCCCGGAGACAGGGGAGAGCTACACCTTC,CASSPTPETGESYTF,TRBJ1-2,TRBV18,few,TRBD1
TGTGCCAGCAGTTACTCCTCCCTACCGACCTACGAGCAGTACTTC,CASSYSSLPTYEQYF,TRBJ2-7,TRBV6-5,.,.
TGTGCCAGCAGTTTCCGTCCAGGCAACTATGGCTACACCTTC,CASSFRPGNYGYTF,TRBJ1-2,TRBV28,.,.
TGTGCCAGTCGATTTACTCGGGGAAACTACGAGCAGTACTTC,CASRFTRGNYEQYF,TRBJ2-7,TRBV28,.,.
TGTGCCAGCAGACGACAGGGGGCGTTCGAGCAGTACTTC,CASRRQGAFEQYF,TRBJ2-7,TRBV27,many,TRBD1
TGTGCCAGCAGTCAACAAATGAACACTGAAGCTTTCTTT,CASSQQMNTEAFF,TRBJ1-1,TRBV6-5,.,.
TGTGCCACCAGCAGAGATCCCCGACAGGATGCCTATGGCTACACCTTC,CATSRDPRQDAYGYTF,TRBJ1-2,TRBV15,.,.
TGTGCCAGCAGTTTGCAGATTACAACTAATGAAAAACTGTTTTTT,CASSLQITTNEKLFF,TRBJ1-4,TRBV27,.,.
TGTGCCAGCAGTCAACAGGGGTCCGAGCAGTACTTC,CASSQQGSEQYF,TRBJ2-7,TRBV28,.,TRBD1
TGTGCCAGCAGTGGGGGGGTGGGCAGCAATCAGCCCCAGCATTTT,CASSGGVGSNQPQHF,TRBJ1-5,TRBV2,.,.
TGTGCCAGCAGCCAAGGGACATCTGGAAACACCATATATTTT,CASSQGTSGNTIYF,TRBJ1-3,TRBV7-3,.,.
TGTGCCAGCAGCTTCCTACGCCTCCCGACCTACAATGAGCAGTTCTTC,CASSFLRLPTYNEQFF,TRBJ2-1,TRBV5-4,.,.
TGTGCCAGCAGCTTAATGGGACAGGAAGAAGAGGGCTACACCTTC,CASSLMGQEEEGYTF,TRBJ1-2,TRBV11-1,.,TRBD1
TGTGCCAGCAGTTTACTGACAGGGGGTCTTATTGAGTTCGGTGGCTACACCTTC,CASSLLTGGLIEFGGYTF,TRBJ1-2,TRBV28,once,TRBD1
TGTGCCAGTAGTTCCGACAGGGGGACTGCTGAAGCTTTCTTT,CASSSDRGTAEAFF,TRBJ1-1,TRBV19,.,TRBD1
TGTGCCAGCAGCCCACGGGACAGGTACAATTCACCCCTCCACTTT,CASSPRDRYNSPLHF,TRBJ1-6,TRBV4-2,.,TRBD1
TGTGCCAGCCAGACACCCGCAAGAGAAGCTTTCTTT,CASQTPAREAFF,TRBJ1-1,TRBV28,.,.
TGTGCCAGCAGCCTTGGACTAGAAAACACAGATACGCAGTATTTT,CASSLGLENTDTQYF,TRBJ2-3,TRBV3-1/TRBV3-2,.,TRBD2
TGTGCCAGCAGTTCCGACTCAGGGGGCACTGAAGCTTTCTTT,CASSSDSGGTEAFF,TRBJ1-1,TRBV28,few,TRBD1
TGTGCCAGTCAACGGGACACCCTCTCTGGAAACACCATATATTTT,CASQRDTLSGNTIYF,TRBJ1-3,TRBV6-5,.,.
TGTGCCAGCAGTTTATTAGGGGAGGGGCGGAGGGACACTGAAGCTTTCTTT,CASSLLGEGRRDTEAFF,TRBJ1-1,TRBV27,once,.
TGTGCCAGCAGTTTTAGGGACAGGGGGCTGTACGGCTACACCTTC,CASSFRDRGLYGYTF,TRBJ1-2,TRBV28,.,TRBD1
TGTGCCAGCAGGTCCGACAGGGTTGGCATTCCCGGGGAGCTGTTTTTT,CASRSDRVGIPGELFF,TRBJ2-2,TRBV28,.,TRBD1
TGTGCCACCGCAGGCGTGGGGCAGGGGGGAGAGACCCAGTACTTC,CATAGVGQGGETQYF,TRBJ2-5,TRBV4-2,once,.
TGTGCCAGCAGTCGGGAGGGCCTCTTCGGGGAGACCCAGTACTTC,CASSREGLFGETQYF,TRBJ2-5,TRBV28,.,TRBD2
TGTGCCAGTAGGGCAGGTTTGGGCAATCAGCCCCAGCATTTT,CASRAGLGNQPQHF,TRBJ1-5,TRBV19,.,.
TGCGCCAGCAGCTCGGGACATCCCCAAGAGACCCAGTACTTC,CASSSGHPQETQYF,TRBJ2-5,TRBV5-1,.,.
TGTGCCAGCAGCAAGGACAGGGCGGGCTCTGGAAACACCATATATTTT,CASSKDRAGSGNTIYF,TRBJ1-3,TRBV7-9,.,TRBD1
TGTGCCAGCAGCTTAAACAGGGGGAACACCGGGGAGCTGTTTTTT,CASSLNRGNTGELFF,TRBJ2-2,TRBV11-2,.,TRBD1
TGTGCGGCCCCGGGAGGGGGATACCCTGGGGCCAACGTCCTGACTTTC,CAAPGGGYPGANVLTF,TRBJ2-6,TRBV5-8,.,TRBD2
TGTGCCAGCAGCAGGCAGGGGGCTCTAATCGGCGGCGAGCAGTACTTC,CASSRQGALIGGEQYF,TRBJ2-7,TRBV14,.,TRBD1
TGTGCCAGCAGCTCCCTGCCGGATAGCGGGGGGGCGGATACCGGGGAGCTGTTTTTT,CASSSLPDSGGADTGELFF,TRBJ2-2,TRBV7-3,.,TRBD2
TGTGCCAGCAACCTCTATAACTTGGTGAACACTGAAGCTTTCTTT,CASNLYNLVNTEAFF,TRBJ1-1,TRBV5-6,.,.
TGTGCCAGCGGGAACACAGGGCAGCCCCAGCATTTT,CASGNTGQPQHF,TRBJ1-5,TRBV2,.,.
TGCAGCGTTGGAGCCCCCGGGGAGCTGTTTTTT,CSVGAPGELFF,TRBJ2-2,TRBV29-1,.,.
TGTGCCAGCTCCCCCGGGACAGGGTCCAGCTCCTACGAGCAGTACTTC,CASSPGTGSSSYEQYF,TRBJ2-7,TRBV18,.,TRBD1
TGTGCCAGCAGTGAACTCGGTGGGGCCAACGTCCTGACTTTC,CASSELGGANVLTF,TRBJ2-6,TRBV2,.,.
TGCGCCAGCAGCTACTCCAGGGGGCGTGGGGAGACCCAGTACTTC,CASSYSRGRGETQYF,TRBJ2-5,TRBV5-1,.,TRBD1
TGTGCCAGCAGCCAACGCGAAGTCTATAATTCACCCCTCCACTTT,CASSQREVYNSPLHF,TRBJ1-6,TRBV3-1/TRBV3-2,.,.
TGTGCCAGCAGCTCTGCGTGGCAGGGAGGCTACACCTTC,CASSSAWQGGYTF,TRBJ1-2,TRBV27,.,.
TGTGCCAGCAGCCCAGGTTCGGCTGGGGCCAACGTCCTGACTTTC,CASSPGSAGANVLTF,TRBJ2-6,TRBV7-3,few,.
TGTGCCAGCAGACGTGAGGGGGCAATGGGCACCGGGGAGCTGTTTTTT,CASRREGAMGTGELFF,TRBJ2-2,TRBV19,.,TRBD1
TGCGCCAGCAGCTTGCGGACAGGGGGCAATGAGCAGTTCTTC,CASSLRTGGNEQFF,TRBJ2-1,TRBV5-1,.,TRBD1
TGTGCCAGCAGTTCCGCCGGGACATTTGGCCCACTCCACTTT,CASSSAGTFGPLHF,TRBJ1-6,TRBV28,.,.
TGTGCCAGCAGCTTTCAGGGTCAAGATACGCAGTATTTT,CASSFQGQDTQYF,TRBJ2-3,TRBV11-3,.,.
TGTGCCTGGAGTGTGTGGAAGACAGGGGAAGCGCGTGAAAATAAGGCCCATGAAAAACTGTTTTTT,CAWSVWKTGEARENKAHEKLFF,TRBJ1-4,TRBV30,.,TRBD1
TGTGCCAGCGACACACAGGGGGAGGGCCAGCCCCAGCATTTT,CASDTQGEGQPQHF,TRBJ1-5,TRBV28,few,TRBD1
TGTGCCAGCAGTTTTGGGACAGGGGGCATTAATGAAAAACTGTTTTTT,CASSFGTGGINEKLFF,TRBJ1-4,TRBV27,once,TRBD1
TGTGCCACCAGCAGGACCGGGACAGGACCCTACGAGCAGTACTTC,CATSRTGTGPYEQYF,TRBJ2-7,TRBV15,.,TRBD1